The 21 T cell receptor beta chains in this list originate from one sample, sequenced in a study of T-cell reconstitution after alpha-beta-depleted transplantation in children. For TCRbeta, the library was prepared with unique molecular identifiers. Using its own MiXCR run on the PCR reads, TCRdb lists one record per CDR3 protein. This sample has 750,000 to 950,000 distinct CDR3 sequences; 15% to 20% occur once, and the top ten carry around 4.5%. The sample in question was PBMCs, mostly from graft donor cells, obtained 360 days after TCRalphabeta/CD19-depleted stem cell transplant. The source of these receptors is a male patient younger than 18 who had a stem cell transplant for acute lymphoblastic leukemia, so the T cells may come from the graft donor.

This clonotype has at least ten counts. This sequence joins TRBV5-5 and TRBJ1-1; TRBD1 matches 9 bases. Germline CDR1 reads SGHKS; CDR2 reads YYEKEE (reference sequence). This CDR3 comprises 16 residues. J lost 1 base, V lost 2 bases, and 6 bases had no gene match. The CDR3 nucleotides are TGTGCCAGCAGCTTCCACAGGGGGCGGCCGAACACTGAAGCTTTCTTT. This encodes CASSFHRGRPNTEAFF.

This chain joins TRBV20-1 and TRBJ2-1, with a weak D call TRBD2 (6 bases). The CDR3 consists of 15 residues. V shed 1 base and J shed 4 bases, with 14 bases lying between them. Germline assignment: CDR1 DFQATT and CDR2 SNEGSKA (reference sequence). The CDR3 loop is CSARASVNTYNEQFF. The CDR3 region has the DNA TGCAGTGCTAGAGCTAGCGTCAATACTTACAATGAGCAGTTCTTC.

This chain joins TRBV29-1 and TRBJ2-1, with 8 bases that match TRBD2. CDR3 length: 14 amino acids. The junction had 12 bases not matched to a gene; V was cut back by 6 bases and J by 8 bases. Germline lookup yields CDR1 SQVTM and CDR2 ANQGSEA. Here the CDR3 DNA reads TGCAGCGTAAACAAGCGGGAGATTCTTTATGAGCAGTTCTTC. Encoded protein: CSVNKREILYEQFF.

The chain couples TRBV29-1 to TRBJ1-1; 9 nucleotides match TRBD1. V trimming: 4 bases; J trimming: 3 bases; junction bases outside the gene matches: 3. Germline-derived CDR1 and CDR2 are SQVTM and ANQGSEA. CDR3 length equals 13 residues. The CDR3 loop reads CSVGGQGYTEAFF. The CDR3 DNA reads as TGCAGCGTTGGGGGACAGGGATACACTGAAGCTTTCTTT.

This rearrangement joins TRBV12-3 or TRBV12-4 to TRBJ2-7; 7 bases map to TRBD2. This CDR3 comprises 15 residues. V gave up 6 bases and J gave up 3 bases; unmatched junction bases: 11. The CDR3, as DNA: TGTGCCAGCAGCCTTGGTGGAGGACTAGGCTACGAGCAGTACTTC. Its translation: CASSLGGGLGYEQYF.

The chain is built from TRBV2 and TRBJ2-1; weak D call: TRBD1 (6 bases). The length of the CDR3 is 14 residues. Trimming pared 3 bases from V and 9 bases from J, leaving 15 bases between. Germline values: CDR1 SNHLY, CDR2 FYNNEI. CDR3 loop: CASSEYSVGGEQFF. The CDR3 DNA is TGTGCCAGCAGTGAGTACAGCGTAGGGGGTGAGCAGTTCTTC.

The CDR3 sequence: CASSFGSREDEQFF. CDR3 DNA: TGTGCCAGCAGCTTTGGGTCCAGGGAGGATGAGCAGTTCTTC. This chain links TRBV5-5 with TRBJ2-1; perhaps TRBD2 as D (6 bases). Germline V gene sequence: CDR1 SGHKS, CDR2 YYEKEE (reference sequence). CDR3 length: 14 residues. The V end was cut by 2 bases, the J end by 8 bases, with 14 bases between.

The CDR3 coding sequence is TGCGCCAGCAGCCTGGGGTTTGGGTCTGGGGCCAACGTCCTGACTTTC. Translated, it gives CASSLGFGSGANVLTF. The chain carries TRBV5-1 and TRBJ2-6; D not certain. The CDR3 loop spans 16 amino acids. Germline values: CDR1 SGHRS, CDR2 YFSETQ. V was pared by 4 bases and J by 1 base, with 12 bases between. The entire variable domain, with the rest obtained from reference TRBV5-1 and TRBJ2-6, is as follows: KAGVTQTPRYLIKTRGQQVTLSCSPISGHRSVSWYQQTPGQGLQFLFEYFSETQRNKGNFPGRFSGRQFSNSRSEMNVSTLELGDSALYLCASSLGFGSGANVLTFGAGSRLTVL.

This rearrangement joins TRBV7-9 to TRBJ2-7, with 8 bases that match TRBD1. This CDR3 has 15 residues. V was pared by 3 bases and J by 3 bases, with 7 bases of the junction left unmatched. Germline assignment: CDR1 SEHNR and CDR2 FQNEAQ (reference sequence). The CDR3 loop is CASSLAQGAVYEQYF. The CDR3 DNA follows: TGTGCCAGCAGCTTGGCTCAGGGGGCGGTCTACGAGCAGTACTTC.

There are a few counts of this clonotype. The CDR3 DNA follows: TGTGCCAGCGGGTGGAGGGACAATGAGCAGTTCTTC. It encodes CASGWRDNEQFF. The chain carries TRBV7-3 and TRBJ2-1, with a possible D match to TRBD2 (6 bases). The CDR3 loop spans 12 amino acids. V gave up 8 bases and J gave up 5 bases, with 10 bases separating them. Germline lookup yields CDR1 SGHTA and CDR2 FQGTGA.

The CDR3 DNA reads TGTGCCATCAGTGAGTCAGAGGGGTCCACTGAAGCTTTCTTT. This encodes CAISESEGSTEAFF. The gene calls are TRBV10-3 and TRBJ1-1, with D perhaps matching TRBD1 (5 bases). This CDR3 contains 14 residues. The V gene's germline CDR1 is ENHRY and CDR2 SYGVKD. V gave up 0 bases and J gave up 4 bases, with 9 bases separating them.

The chain employs TRBV6-1 and TRBJ1-4, with TRBD1 matching over 10 bases. V lost 6 bases, J lost 5 bases, and 3 bases stayed unmatched. The germline V gene encodes CDR1 MNHNS and CDR2 SASEGT. This CDR3 region has 14 residues. The CDR3 coding sequence is TGTGCCAGCAGGAAGGGACAGGGGAATGAAAAACTGTTTTTT. Amino acid sequence: CASRKGQGNEKLFF.

The sample holds a few counts of this clonotype. This chain connects TRBV5-1 to TRBJ2-7, with TRBD2 matching over 11 bases. Trimming took 0 bases from V and 7 from J; bases not matched to a gene: 12. CDR3 length: 17 residues. Germline-derived CDR1 and CDR2 are SGHRS and YFSETQ. The CDR3 region is CASSLVLAGVLITEQYF. In nucleotides, the CDR3 is TGCGCCAGCAGCTTGGTACTAGCGGGAGTCTTGATTACGGAGCAGTACTTC. Filled out from reference TRBV5-1 and TRBJ2-7, the complete variable domain reads KAGVTQTPRYLIKTRGQQVTLSCSPISGHRSVSWYQQTPGQGLQFLFEYFSETQRNKGNFPGRFSGRQFSNSRSEMNVSTLELGDSALYLCASSLVLAGVLITEQYFGPGTRLTVT.

The chain links TRBV7-8 to TRBJ2-1, with 13 bases matching TRBD2. This CDR3 has 17 residues. V was clipped by 3 bases and J by 3 bases; unmatched bases: 5. Germline values: CDR1 SGHVS, CDR2 FQNEAQ. The CDR3: CASSFGTSGDYYNEQFF. The CDR3 bases are TGTGCCAGCAGCTTTGGGACTAGCGGGGACTACTACAATGAGCAGTTCTTC.

This clonotype has only a few counts. The chain is built from TRBV12-3 or TRBV12-4 and TRBJ2-3, with 9 bases fitting TRBD1. V lost 5 bases and J lost 0; bases outside the gene matches: 3. This CDR3 comprises 15 residues. CDR3 amino acids: CASSGDRDSTDTQYF. CDR3 coding DNA: TGTGCCAGCAGTGGGGACAGGGATAGCACAGATACGCAGTATTTT.

V gene TRBV6-6 combines with J gene TRBJ1-1, with 7 bases aligning to TRBD1. This CDR3 spans 15 amino acids. Trimming cost V 4 bases and J 7 bases; bases outside gene matches: 12. Germline V gives CDR1 MNHNY, CDR2 SVGAGI (reference sequence). CDR3 residues: CASSWTGSVTREAFF. The CDR3, as DNA: TGTGCCAGCAGTTGGACAGGCAGCGTTACCCGTGAAGCTTTCTTT.

This clonotype was counted ten times or more. Compared with germline, one end of the junction differs, possibly owing to a read error. The J gene is TRBJ2-3, the V gene TRBV5-1, with D perhaps matching TRBD2 (6 bases). The CDR3 is 14 residues long. Germline V gives CDR1 SGHRS, CDR2 YFSETQ. CDR3 residues: CASSLGPGADTQYF. The DNA for the CDR3 is TGTGCCAGCAGCCTCGGCCCGGGGGCAGATACGCAGTATTTT.

This clonotype was seen many times. The rearrangement links TRBV9 to TRBJ2-3; the D gene is possibly TRBD1 (5 bases). V was shortened by 4 bases and J by 2 bases, with 11 bases between the two germline ends. Germline lookup yields CDR1 SGDLS and CDR2 YYNGEE. The CDR3 consists of 14 residues. CDR3 sequence: CASSLRGTTDTQYF. The CDR3 DNA reads TGTGCCAGCAGCTTAAGGGGAACCACAGATACGCAGTATTTT.

The J gene is TRBJ1-1, the V gene TRBV5-5, with D unresolved. Germline CDR1 reads SGHKS; CDR2 reads YYEKEE (reference sequence). The CDR3 is 15 residues long. V lost 3 bases and J 2 bases, leaving 14 bases between the germline ends. The CDR3 spells CASSSGRVPNTEAFF. The DNA of the CDR3 is TGTGCCAGCAGCTCCGGGAGAGTCCCAAACACTGAAGCTTTCTTT. The complete variable domain, with remaining parts taken from reference TRBV5-5 and TRBJ1-1, reads DAGVTQSPTHLIKTRGQQVTLRCSPISGHKSVSWYQQVLGQGPQFIFQYYEKEERGRGNFPDRFSARQFPNYSSELNVNALLLGDSALYLCASSSGRVPNTEAFFGQGTRLTVV.

This clonotype was recorded a few times. This chain uses TRBV5-1 with TRBJ2-7; 11 bases align to TRBD2. The CDR3 sequence is 15 residues long. Trimming removed 4 bases from V and 7 bases from J; junction bases left unmatched: 10. Per the germline V gene, CDR1 is SGHRS and CDR2 is YFSETQ. In DNA, the CDR3 is TGCGCCAGCAGCCAAACTAGCGGGAGACAAGGAGAGCAGTACTTC. Protein sequence: CASSQTSGRQGEQYF. Based on the CDR3 plus reference TRBV5-1 and TRBJ2-7, the full variable domain is KAGVTQTPRYLIKTRGQQVTLSCSPISGHRSVSWYQQTPGQGLQFLFEYFSETQRNKGNFPGRFSGRQFSNSRSEMNVSTLELGDSALYLCASSQTSGRQGEQYFGPGTRLTVT.

This clonotype was seen a handful of times. The chain couples TRBV12-3 or TRBV12-4 to TRBJ2-7; D is tentatively TRBD1 or TRBD2 (5 bases each). This CDR3 has 17 residues. V lost 5 bases and J lost 0, with 20 bases in between. The chain's CDR3 is CASSPGRVSMNSYEQYF. CDR3 DNA: TGTGCCAGCAGTCCGGGACGGGTAAGCATGAACTCCTACGAGCAGTACTTC.